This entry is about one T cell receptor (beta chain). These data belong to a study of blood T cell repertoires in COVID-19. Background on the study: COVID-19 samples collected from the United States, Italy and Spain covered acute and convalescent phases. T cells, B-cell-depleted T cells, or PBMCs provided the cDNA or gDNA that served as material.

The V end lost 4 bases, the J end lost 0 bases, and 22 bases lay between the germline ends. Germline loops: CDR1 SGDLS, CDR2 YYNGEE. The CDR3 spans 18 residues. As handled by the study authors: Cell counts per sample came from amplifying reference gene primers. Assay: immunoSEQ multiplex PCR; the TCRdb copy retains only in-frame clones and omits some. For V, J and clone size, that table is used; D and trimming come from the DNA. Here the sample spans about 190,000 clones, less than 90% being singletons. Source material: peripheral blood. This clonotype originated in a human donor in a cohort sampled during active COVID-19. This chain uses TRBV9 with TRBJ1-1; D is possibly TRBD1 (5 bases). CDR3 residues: CASSPGQGSGRVNTEAFF. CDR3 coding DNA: TGTGCCAGCAGCCCCGGCCAGGGCTCCGGCAGGGTGAACACTGAAGCTTTCTTT.